The 12 T cell receptor beta chains below come from one sample, sequenced in a study of T cell responses to AZD1222 COVID-19 vaccine. Sequencing was performed with immunoSEQ multiplex PCR; in TCRdb, only in-frame clones are kept and a portion is missing. The sample includes 120,000 or so clones, 70% to 90% of them seen just once. This specimen was peripheral blood, taken 28 days after the second AZD1222 dose. The source is an adult who received the AZD1222 COVID-19 vaccine.

The J gene is TRBJ1-2, the V gene TRBV12-3 or TRBV12-4, with 7 bases aligning to TRBD1. The CDR3 is 13 amino acids. V dropped 3 bases and J dropped 3; count of bases not matched to a gene: 1. CDR3 bases: TGTGCCAGCAGTTTCGGACAGGACTATGGCTACACCTTC. Translating gives CASSFGQDYGYTF.

V is TRBV2 and J is TRBJ2-7, with D maybe TRBD1 (6 bases). V lost 0 bases to trimming and J lost 2 bases, with 11 bases between them. The CDR3 is 15 amino acids. The V gene's germline CDR1 is SNHLY and CDR2 FYNNEI. CDR3 protein: CASSEASRGTYEQYF. The CDR3 nucleotides read TGTGCCAGCAGTGAAGCGTCCAGGGGTACCTACGAGCAGTACTTC.

The V gene is TRBV28, the J gene TRBJ2-6, with D unclear. Trimming removed 0 bases from V and 3 bases from J, with 3 bases in between. CDR3 size: 14 residues. The germline V gene has CDR1 MDHEN and CDR2 SYDVKM. CDR3 loop: CASSLWGGANVLTF. The CDR3 DNA reads TGTGCCAGCAGTTTATGGGGTGGGGCCAACGTCCTGACTTTC. The full variable domain, rest sourced from reference TRBV28 and TRBJ2-6, is DVKVTQSSRYLVKRTGEKVFLECVQDMDHENMFWYRQDPGLGLRLIYFSYDVKMKEKGDIPEGYSVSREKKERFSLILESASTNQTSMYLCASSLWGGANVLTFGAGSRLTVL.

The chain joins TRBV29-1 to TRBJ1-5, with D unresolved. CDR3 length: 13 residues. Germline loops: CDR1 SQVTM, CDR2 ANQGSEA. V was shortened by 5 bases and J by 4 bases, with 12 bases between the two germline ends. The CDR3 sequence is CSVQWGKNQPQHF. The CDR3 DNA is TGCAGCGTTCAGTGGGGTAAAAATCAGCCCCAGCATTTT.

This chain uses TRBV11-2 with TRBJ1-1, with a possible D match to TRBD1 (6 bases). The CDR3 sequence is 15 residues long. The germline V and J ends were trimmed by 1 base and 1 base, with 10 bases remaining between them. Germline V CDR1 and CDR2: SGHAT, FQNNGV. In DNA, the CDR3 is TGTGCCAGCAGCTTAGCCGGGACAAAGAACACTGAAGCTTTCTTT. It codes for CASSLAGTKNTEAFF.

The gene calls are TRBV5-1 and TRBJ2-1, with TRBD2 matching 8 bases. The junction had 11 bases not matched to a gene; V was cut back by 7 bases and J by 5 bases. The CDR3 spans 15 residues. Germline V gene data show CDR1 as SGHRS and CDR2 as YFSETQ. Here the CDR3 reads CASGTGTSRNNEQFF. The CDR3 nucleotides read TGCGCCAGCGGCACCGGGACTAGTCGCAACAATGAGCAGTTCTTC.

The CDR3 nucleotides read TGTGCCAGCAGCGTAGAGGGTTGGACTGAAGCTTTCTTT. It yields the protein CASSVEGWTEAFF. V and J are TRBV9 and TRBJ1-1, with D unclear. Germline V gene sequence: CDR1 SGDLS, CDR2 YYNGEE. The CDR3 spans 13 residues. The V gene lost 0 bases and the J gene lost 5 bases, with 8 bases spanning the gap.

The rearrangement joins TRBV7-2 to TRBJ1-2; TRBD1 is a possible D gene (6 bases). Per the germline V gene, CDR1 is SGHTA and CDR2 is FQGNSA. This CDR3 has 16 residues. V lost 1 base and J lost 0, with 12 bases in between. The CDR3 region is CASSLEPWTANYGYTF. CDR3 nucleotides: TGTGCCAGCAGCTTAGAGCCATGGACAGCTAACTATGGCTACACCTTC.

The chain employs TRBV19 and TRBJ1-5; possibly TRBD1 for D (5 bases). The germline gives CDR1 LNHDA, CDR2 SQIVND (reference sequence). Trimming stripped 11 bases from V and 5 bases from J, with 10 bases between. This CDR3 contains 11 residues. CDR3 in DNA: TGTGCCGGTGGGGGGTATCAGCCCCAGCATTTT. Translated, it gives CAGGGYQPQHF.

The chain is built from TRBV7-9 and TRBJ2-6; D is unresolved. The germline gives CDR1 SEHNR, CDR2 FQNEAQ (reference sequence). V lost 5 bases, J lost 0 bases, and 5 bases lay in between. This CDR3 has 14 amino acids. The CDR3, as DNA: TGTGCCAGCAGCATATCCTCTGGGGCCAACGTCCTGACTTTC. It encodes CASSISSGANVLTF.

The rearrangement links TRBV4-1 to TRBJ2-7, with 9 positions matching TRBD1. V dropped 4 bases and J dropped 6; count of bases not matched to a gene: 7. CDR3 length: 14 residues. The V gene's germline CDR1 is MGHRA and CDR2 YSYEKL. CDR3 DNA: TGCGCCAGCAGCCTCCCGGGACAGGGTTTCGAGCAGTACTTC. Residues: CASSLPGQGFEQYF.

This chain connects TRBV5-6 to TRBJ1-1; 9 positions match TRBD1. The germline V gene has CDR1 SGHDT and CDR2 YYEEEE. The V segment lost 7 bases and the J segment 4 bases; nucleotides outside the gene matches: 8. The CDR3 is made up of 14 amino acids. The CDR3 sequence: CASYRDRAPTEAFF. In DNA form, the CDR3 reads TGTGCCAGCTATAGGGACAGGGCTCCCACTGAAGCTTTCTTT.